Listed below are T cell receptor beta chains from one sample, sequenced in a study of blood T cell repertoires in COVID-19. This table comes from immunoSEQ multiplex PCR, and its TCRdb copy is limited to in-frame clones, with some not included. The top ten hold around 1.8% of the sample, which has approximately 230,000 clones, under 90% seen once. Sequences were obtained from PBMCs or T cells enriched from blood (not recorded which). Receptors originate from a man in his forties who had recovered from COVID-19. The CDR3 runs from the conserved cysteine through the conserved F or W. The order of the fields is CDR3 protein, CDR3 DNA, J gene, clone size, V gene, D gene, CDR3 length. D genes are given only for firm matches. Clone size is not always given. Where it is, it says once, few, many or a class for expanded clones.

CDR3: CASSIPGGRGQGATGELFF
DNA: TGCGCCAGCAGCATCCCGGGCGGTCGGGGACAGGGGGCGACCGGGGAGCTGTTTTTT
J: TRBJ2-2
size: -
V: TRBV5-1
D: TRBD1
length: 19

CDR3: CASSLVGRGNTEAFF
DNA: TGTGCCAGCAGCTTAGTGGGCAGGGGGAACACTGAAGCTTTCTTT
J: TRBJ1-1
size: -
V: TRBV7-2
D: -
length: 15

CDR3: CASSYSNSNEQFF
DNA: TGTGCCAGCAGTTATTCTAACAGCAATGAGCAGTTCTTC
J: TRBJ2-1
size: -
V: TRBV6-6
D: -
length: 13

CDR3: CASSQAPSTAGAYNSPLHF
DNA: TGCGCCAGCAGCCAAGCGCCCTCCACAGCGGGCGCCTATAATTCACCCCTCCACTTT
J: TRBJ1-6
size: -
V: TRBV4-3
D: -
length: 19

CDR3: CASSLTRGHYNEQFF
DNA: TGTGCCAGCAGCTTAACCAGGGGGCACTACAATGAGCAGTTCTTC
J: TRBJ2-1
size: -
V: TRBV7-2
D: TRBD1
length: 15

CDR3: CASSLVFQGRNEQFF
DNA: TGTGCCAGCAGCTTGGTCTTCCAGGGTCGAAATGAGCAGTTCTTC
J: TRBJ2-1
size: -
V: TRBV5-4
D: -
length: 15

CDR3: CASSPRGQAYNSPLHF
DNA: TGTGCCAGCAGTCCCAGGGGGCAGGCCTATAATTCACCCCTCCACTTT
J: TRBJ1-6
size: -
V: TRBV27
D: TRBD1
length: 16

CDR3: CASSYRASGAYEQYF
DNA: TGTGCCAGCAGTTACAGGGCTAGCGGAGCCTACGAGCAGTACTTC
J: TRBJ2-7
size: few
V: TRBV6-5
D: TRBD2
length: 15

CDR3: CASSQDFSNTEAFF
DNA: TGTGCCAGCAGCCAAGACTTCTCGAACACTGAAGCTTTCTTT
J: TRBJ1-1
size: -
V: TRBV3-1/TRBV3-2
D: -
length: 14

CDR3: CASSSPGGPHYGYTF
DNA: TGTGCCAGCAGTAGCCCGGGGGGGCCGCACTATGGCTACACCTTC
J: TRBJ1-2
size: -
V: TRBV6-5
D: -
length: 15

CDR3: CASSLARRASEAFF
DNA: TGTGCCAGCAGCTTAGCGCGCAGGGCCTCTGAAGCTTTCTTT
J: TRBJ1-1
size: -
V: TRBV7-2
D: -
length: 14

CDR3: CASSPTSGAEAFF
DNA: TGTGCCAGCAGCCCCACCAGTGGAGCGGAAGCTTTCTTT
J: TRBJ1-1
size: -
V: TRBV7-9
D: -
length: 13

CDR3: CATSDLGTAVGYTF
DNA: TGTGCCACCAGTGATTTAGGGACAGCCGTGGGCTACACCTTC
J: TRBJ1-2
size: -
V: TRBV24-1
D: TRBD1
length: 14

CDR3: CASSTPPRELDTQYF
DNA: TGTGCCAGCAGCACCCCTCCCCGGGAGCTGGATACGCAGTATTTT
J: TRBJ2-3
size: -
V: TRBV7-2
D: -
length: 15

CDR3: CVRSYGQELMGELFF
DNA: TGTGTCAGAAGCTATGGACAGGAGCTGATGGGAGAACTGTTTTTT
J: TRBJ1-4
size: -
V: TRBV7-5
D: -
length: 15

CDR3: CASSVEVGGDTQYF
DNA: TGTGCCAGCAGCGTAGAGGTGGGGGGGGATACGCAGTATTTT
J: TRBJ2-3
size: -
V: TRBV9
D: TRBD2
length: 14

CDR3: CASSLSRTGIYEQYF
DNA: TGTGCCAGCAGCTTATCTCGCACGGGTATCTACGAGCAGTACTTC
J: TRBJ2-7
size: -
V: TRBV7-2
D: -
length: 15

CDR3: CASSRDSTYEQYF
DNA: TGTGCCAGCAGCCGGGACAGTACCTACGAGCAGTACTTC
J: TRBJ2-7
size: -
V: TRBV7-6
D: TRBD1
length: 13

CDR3: CSVAVSYEQYF
DNA: TGCAGCGTTGCAGTGTCCTACGAGCAGTACTTC
J: TRBJ2-7
size: -
V: TRBV29-1
D: -
length: 11

CDR3: CATMGRGSGNTIYF
DNA: TGTGCCACCATGGGGCGGGGCTCTGGAAACACCATATATTTT
J: TRBJ1-3
size: -
V: TRBV10-3
D: -
length: 14

CDR3: CASSLPLTGPRDYGYTF
DNA: TGTGCCAGCAGCTTACCCCTGACAGGTCCCCGTGACTATGGCTACACCTTC
J: TRBJ1-2
size: once
V: TRBV7-2
D: -
length: 17

CDR3: CASSLSQGDDGYTF
DNA: TGTGCCAGCAGCTTATCCCAGGGGGACGATGGCTACACCTTC
J: TRBJ1-2
size: -
V: TRBV11-2
D: TRBD1
length: 14

CDR3: CASSQETSAYNEQFF
DNA: TGTGCCAGCAGCCAAGAGACTAGCGCTTACAATGAGCAGTTCTTC
J: TRBJ2-1
size: few
V: TRBV4-2
D: TRBD2
length: 15

CDR3: CASSFAGQSSYEQYF
DNA: TGTGCCAGCAGTTTTGCGGGACAGAGCTCCTACGAGCAGTACTTC
J: TRBJ2-7
size: -
V: TRBV28
D: -
length: 15

CDR3: CASSLVAGGYNEQFF
DNA: TGTGCCAGCAGCTTAGTCGCGGGAGGTTACAATGAGCAGTTCTTC
J: TRBJ2-1
size: -
V: TRBV7-2
D: TRBD2
length: 15

CDR3: CASSMGTDFYGYTF
DNA: TGTGCCAGTAGTATGGGGACAGACTTTTATGGCTACACCTTC
J: TRBJ1-2
size: -
V: TRBV19
D: TRBD1
length: 14

CDR3: CATSRGVGANSPLHF
DNA: TGTGCCACCAGCAGAGGGGTAGGGGCGAACTCACCCCTCCACTTT
J: TRBJ1-6
size: -
V: TRBV15
D: -
length: 15

CDR3: CASSSGQGVEKLFF
DNA: TGTGCCAGCAGTTCTGGACAGGGGGTGGAAAAACTGTTTTTT
J: TRBJ1-4
size: -
V: TRBV27
D: TRBD1
length: 14

CDR3: CASSSPTAPNTEAFF
DNA: TGTGCCAGCAGTTCCCCCACAGCACCTAACACTGAAGCTTTCTTT
J: TRBJ1-1
size: few
V: TRBV6-2/TRBV6-3
D: -
length: 15

CDR3: CASRFGPGGTNTEAFF
DNA: TGTGCCAGCAGGTTCGGTCCGGGCGGGACGAACACTGAAGCTTTCTTT
J: TRBJ1-1
size: -
V: TRBV7-6
D: -
length: 16

CDR3: CASSWANYGYTF
DNA: TGTGCCAGCAGCTGGGCCAACTATGGCTACACCTTC
J: TRBJ1-2
size: -
V: TRBV6-2/TRBV6-3
D: -
length: 12

CDR3: CASSLSGLAGGVPYEQYF
DNA: TGTGCCAGCAGCTTATCCGGACTAGCGGGGGGGGTTCCCTACGAGCAGTACTTC
J: TRBJ2-7
size: -
V: TRBV7-2
D: TRBD2
length: 18

CDR3: CASRRYPEGVPAANSNYGYTF
DNA: TGTGCCAGCAGGAGATATCCAGAGGGAGTCCCAGCCGCAAATTCTAACTATGGCTACACCTTC
J: TRBJ1-2
size: -
V: TRBV9
D: -
length: 21

CDR3: CASSQARGRLNGYNEQFF
DNA: TGTGCCAGCAGCCAAGCAAGAGGGCGGTTAAACGGCTACAATGAGCAGTTCTTC
J: TRBJ2-1
size: -
V: TRBV4-2
D: -
length: 18

CDR3: CASSLDSGLTDTQYF
DNA: TGTGCCAGCAGCTTGGACAGCGGACTCACAGATACGCAGTATTTT
J: TRBJ2-3
size: -
V: TRBV5-4
D: -
length: 15

CDR3: CASGLVQESRPVEQYF
DNA: TGTGCTAGTGGTTTGGTACAGGAGTCTCGACCGGTGGAGCAGTACTTC
J: TRBJ2-7
size: -
V: TRBV12-5
D: -
length: 16

CDR3: CASSLGGRGTGELFF
DNA: TGTGCCAGCAGCTTAGGGGGGCGCGGCACCGGGGAGCTGTTTTTT
J: TRBJ2-2
size: -
V: TRBV11-2
D: -
length: 15

CDR3: CASSPLPRADTQYF
DNA: TGCGCCAGCAGCCCACTCCCGCGCGCCGATACGCAGTATTTT
J: TRBJ2-3
size: -
V: TRBV10-1
D: -
length: 14

CDR3: CASSFPTSGGNTGELFF
DNA: TGCGCCAGCAGCTTCCCGACTAGCGGGGGGAACACCGGGGAGCTGTTTTTT
J: TRBJ2-2
size: -
V: TRBV5-1
D: TRBD2
length: 17

CDR3: CASSEDGGLYEQYF
DNA: TGCGCCAGCAGCGAGGACGGCGGACTCTACGAGCAGTACTTC
J: TRBJ2-7
size: once
V: TRBV5-1
D: -
length: 14

CDR3: CASSMDRAYNQPQHF
DNA: TGTGCCAGTAGTATGGACAGGGCCTACAATCAGCCCCAGCATTTT
J: TRBJ1-5
size: -
V: TRBV19
D: TRBD1
length: 15

CDR3: CASSLLGVNEQFF
DNA: TGTGCCAGCAGTTTGCTAGGTGTCAATGAGCAGTTCTTC
J: TRBJ2-1
size: -
V: TRBV27
D: -
length: 13

CDR3: CAISSLGGGNQPQHF
DNA: TGTGCCATCAGTTCCCTTGGGGGGGGCAATCAGCCCCAGCATTTT
J: TRBJ1-5
size: -
V: TRBV10-3
D: -
length: 15

CDR3: CASRLRGSPTGTQYF
DNA: TGTGCCAGTAGACTAAGAGGGAGCCCCACGGGGACCCAGTACTTC
J: TRBJ2-5
size: -
V: TRBV27
D: -
length: 15

CDR3: CVRSAPGGGSTGELFF
DNA: TGTGTCAGAAGCGCCCCGGGGGGAGGATCCACCGGGGAGCTGTTTTTT
J: TRBJ2-2
size: -
V: TRBV7-5
D: -
length: 16

CDR3: CASSFPAAGGNTIYF
DNA: TGTGCCAGCAGTTTCCCCGCCGCGGGGGGAAACACCATATATTTT
J: TRBJ1-3
size: -
V: TRBV28
D: -
length: 15

CDR3: CASSPTGLRTDTQYF
DNA: TGTGCCAGCAGCCCCACGGGACTCCGCACAGATACGCAGTATTTT
J: TRBJ2-3
size: -
V: TRBV5-6
D: -
length: 15

CDR3: CAWTSGKMGIYEQYF
DNA: TGTGCCTGGACTAGCGGTAAAATGGGCATCTACGAGCAGTACTTC
J: TRBJ2-7
size: -
V: TRBV30
D: TRBD2
length: 15

CDR3: CATSDTGTVSDEQYF
DNA: TGTGCCACCAGTGACACCGGGACAGTTAGTGACGAGCAGTACTTC
J: TRBJ2-7
size: -
V: TRBV24-1
D: TRBD1
length: 15